Presented here are 20 T cell receptor beta chains from one specimen sequenced in a study of early T cells in non-severe SARS-CoV-2 infection (dated by TCRdb to the early 2020s). The protocol used for the library was 5' RACE. Sequencing was carried out with a NextSeq 500. In-frame beta chains were kept once TCRdb had trimmed the public reads at Q25 with fastp and called clones with MiXCR. Rows with a matching CDR3 protein are joined into one entry that keeps the most common DNA and genes. The sample table lists around 82,000 distinct CDR3 sequences, approximately 10% of them with a count of one. The top ten clonotypes cover roughly 4.7% of the sample. Sequenced: whole blood. The receptors shown here come from an adult who was a healthcare worker with PCR-confirmed SARS-CoV-2 infection or an uninfected control (not recorded which).

This clonotype showed up just a few times. This rearrangement joins TRBV7-2 to TRBJ1-2, with D tentatively TRBD1 (6 bases). The CDR3 loop spans 12 amino acids. Looked up from germline, CDR1 is SGHTA and CDR2 is FQGNSA. V was shortened by 3 bases and J by 8 bases, with 10 bases between the two germline ends. The CDR3 DNA reads as TGTGCCAGCAGCTTCACAGGGCGCGGCTACACCTTC. This codes for CASSFTGRGYTF.

This clonotype was observed a few times. This rearrangement joins TRBV3-1 to TRBJ2-3, with D unclear. Between the trimmed V and J ends, which lost 1 base and 2 bases, there was a span of 10 bases. This CDR3 comprises 15 residues. The germline gives CDR1 LGHDT, CDR2 YNNKEL (reference sequence). CDR3 region: CASSQGPQNTDTQYF. CDR3 bases: TGTGCCAGCAGCCAAGGTCCCCAAAACACAGATACGCAGTATTTT.

The sample holds a few counts of this clonotype. The rearrangement links TRBV12-3 or TRBV12-4 to TRBJ2-7; the match to TRBD2 covers 7 bases. V dropped 7 bases and J dropped 4; count of bases not matched to a gene: 4. The CDR3 totals 12 residues. CDR3 residues: CASNLGGYEQYF. In DNA form, the CDR3 reads TGTGCCAGCAACCTGGGAGGGTACGAGCAGTACTTC.

The genes are TRBV5-8 and TRBJ2-4, with 10 bases that match TRBD1. J gave up 4 bases and V 5 bases, and 9 bases lay outside the gene matches. In germline, CDR1 is SGHTS, CDR2 YDEGEE. The CDR3 loop spans 16 amino acids. CDR3 bases: TGTGCCAGCAGTTCCGGACAGGGGGTGTGGAAAAACATTCAGTACTTC. It encodes CASSSGQGVWKNIQYF.

Ten or more counts support this clonotype. The V call is TRBV29-1, the J call TRBJ2-6; D is possibly TRBD1 (6 bases). Germline V gives CDR1 SQVTM, CDR2 ANQGSEA. This CDR3 spans 16 amino acids. The germline V and J ends were trimmed by 0 bases and 3 bases, with 12 bases remaining between them. The CDR3 DNA reads TGCAGCGTTGAAGATCCTACAGGGATTGGGGCCAACGTCCTGACTTTC. Translation gives CSVEDPTGIGANVLTF.

With regard to this clonotype: A junction boundary mismatches the germline segment, possibly from a read error. The rearrangement joins TRBV7-9 to TRBJ1-4; D not resolved. The CDR3 contains 14 residues. The germline V gene has CDR1 SEHNR and CDR2 FQNEAQ (reference sequence). The CDR3 DNA follows: TGTGTCAGCAGCGCCTGGGATCGGACTGAAAAACTGTTTTTT. Protein: CVSSAWDRTEKLFF.

V and J are TRBV29-1 and TRBJ1-2; no clear D. Germline V gene sequence: CDR1 SQVTM, CDR2 ANQGSEA. The CDR3 is 11 amino acids. Trimming shortened V by 1 base and J by 13 bases, and 13 bases separated the two germline ends. The CDR3 is CSVEVVTRFTF. CDR3 DNA sequence: TGCAGCGTTGAAGTCGTGACGCGGTTCACCTTC.

This clonotype occurred a few times. This chain uses TRBV7-3 with TRBJ1-1; D is perhaps TRBD1 (5 bases). Germline V gene lookup returns CDR1 SGHTA and CDR2 FQGTGA. The CDR3 is 14 residues long. Trimming removed 4 bases at V and 3 bases at J, with 12 bases between. Here the CDR3 DNA reads TGTGCCAGCAGCTCGGCGGGGCGCGACACTGAAGCTTTCTTT. It specifies CASSSAGRDTEAFF.

In this sample, this clonotype turned up many times. The CDR3 region has the DNA TGTGCCAGCAGCTTGGAGGGGAGGAACTATGGCTACACCTTC. Translating gives CASSLEGRNYGYTF. This sequence joins TRBV13 and TRBJ1-2, with D possibly matching TRBD1 (5 bases). The CDR3 covers 14 residues. CDR1 is PRHDT, CDR2 FYEKMQ, per germline (reference sequence). Trimming took 3 bases from V and 2 from J, leaving 10 bases between them.

The V gene is TRBV29-1, the J gene TRBJ2-5; D unresolved. This CDR3 is built from 14 residues. The germline V gene encodes CDR1 SQVTM and CDR2 ANQGSEA. With 4 bases removed from V and 5 bases from J, the gap between germline ends came to 17 bases. This chain's CDR3 is CSVGIGISTETQYF. DNA of the CDR3: TGCAGCGTTGGGATAGGAATTTCTACCGAGACCCAGTACTTC.

This clonotype came up a few times. The chain employs TRBV20-1 and TRBJ2-7; 10 nucleotides line up with TRBD1. This CDR3 has 14 residues. CDR1 is DFQATT, CDR2 SNEGSKA, per germline (reference sequence). The J segment lost 5 bases and the V segment lost 3 bases, leaving 7 bases of the junction unmatched. The chain's CDR3 is CSASGDRGFHEQYF. The CDR3 DNA is TGCAGTGCTAGTGGGGACAGGGGATTCCACGAGCAGTACTTC.

In its sample, this clonotype was seen a few times. V usage is TRBV15 and J usage is TRBJ2-7; TRBD1 agrees at 9 bases. The ends lost 4 bases at V and 2 bases at J; junction bases unmatched: 3. CDR3 length: 14 residues. Germline V gene lookup returns CDR1 LNHNV and CDR2 YYDKDF (reference sequence). CDR3 protein: CATSTRTGAYEQYF. DNA of the CDR3: TGTGCCACCAGCACTCGGACAGGGGCCTACGAGCAGTACTTC. The variable domain in full, with the rest retrieved from reference TRBV15 and TRBJ2-7, is DAMVIQNPRYQVTQFGKPVTLSCSQTLNHNVMYWYQQKSSQAPKLLFHYYDKDFNNEADTPDNFQSRRPNTSFCFLDIRSPGLGDTAMYLCATSTRTGAYEQYFGPGTRLTVT.

This clonotype was detected only a few times. The V call is TRBV7-2, the J call TRBJ1-2, with a tentative D call TRBD1 (5 bases). From germline, CDR1 is SGHTA and CDR2 FQGNSA. The CDR3 is 14 residues long. V was pared by 3 bases and J by 7 bases, with 15 bases between. CDR3 in amino acids: CASSLEGLLGGYTF. The CDR3 bases are TGTGCCAGCAGCTTGGAGGGACTACTAGGTGGCTACACCTTC.

This clonotype was picked up a small number of times. The chain couples TRBV7-2 to TRBJ2-5; possible D gene TRBD1, 6 bases. The CDR3 contains 14 residues. Germline V lookup: CDR1 SGHTA, CDR2 FQGNSA. The V and J ends lost 5 bases and 2 bases respectively, with 12 bases between them. CDR3 sequence reads: CASSQGWGQETQYF. The CDR3 nucleotides are TGTGCCAGCAGCCAGGGGTGGGGACAAGAGACCCAGTACTTC. Full variable domain (rest looked up from reference TRBV7-2 and TRBJ2-5): GAGVSQSPSNKVTEKGKDVELRCDPISGHTALYWYRQSLGQGLEFLIYFQGNSAPDKSGLPSDRFSAERTGGSVSTLTIQRTQQEDSAVYLCASSQGWGQETQYFGPGTRLLVL.

The V and J genes are TRBV5-1 and TRBJ1-5, with D possibly being TRBD1 (6 bases). Trimming removed 0 bases at V and 3 bases at J, with 10 bases between. Germline V gives CDR1 SGHRS, CDR2 YFSETQ. The CDR3 consists of 15 residues. Written as DNA, the CDR3 is TGCGCCAGCAGCTTGGAGGGGGTGGCCAATCAGCCCCAGCATTTT. Protein: CASSLEGVANQPQHF. The full variable domain, completed using reference TRBV5-1 and TRBJ1-5, is KAGVTQTPRYLIKTRGQQVTLSCSPISGHRSVSWYQQTPGQGLQFLFEYFSETQRNKGNFPGRFSGRQFSNSRSEMNVSTLELGDSALYLCASSLEGVANQPQHFGDGTRLSIL.

V and J are TRBV27 and TRBJ1-1; a weak D match, TRBD1 (6 bases). Per the germline V gene, CDR1 is MNHEY and CDR2 is SMNVEV (reference sequence). Trimming removed 5 bases from V and 5 bases from J, with 18 bases in between. The CDR3 consists of 15 residues. As DNA, the CDR3 is TGTGCCAGCAGTCTCCAACAGGGAAGAGAAACTGAAGCTTTCTTT. Protein product: CASSLQQGRETEAFF.

This rearrangement joins TRBV11-2 to TRBJ2-1, with D possibly being TRBD2 (6 bases). Germline V CDR1 and CDR2: SGHAT, FQNNGV. V lost 1 base to trimming and J lost 7 bases, with 11 bases between them. CDR3 length: 14 amino acids. The CDR3 DNA sequence: TGTGCCAGCAGCTTAGTCACCGCGGGAAATGAGCAGTTCTTC. This codes for CASSLVTAGNEQFF.

This clonotype has at least ten counts. The gene calls are TRBV10-3 and TRBJ1-6; 11 bases align to TRBD1. The germline V gene encodes CDR1 ENHRY and CDR2 SYGVKD. This CDR3 is built from 13 residues. Unmatched junction bases numbered 2, after V lost 7 bases and J lost 9 bases. The CDR3 sequence: CAINGQGASPLHF. CDR3 in DNA: TGTGCCATCAACGGACAGGGGGCTTCACCCCTCCACTTT.

This clonotype came up many times. The chain links TRBV29-1 to TRBJ2-7; D call uncertain. V lost 0 bases to trimming and J lost 0 bases, with 6 bases between them. The CDR3 has 13 amino acids. Germline loops: CDR1 SQVTM, CDR2 ANQGSEA. The CDR3 spells CSVEDTISYEQYF. The CDR3, as DNA: TGCAGCGTTGAAGACACAATCTCCTACGAGCAGTACTTC.

This clonotype was counted ten times or more. This chain uses TRBV7-6 with TRBJ1-1, with D unclear. There are 14 residues in the CDR3. Germline CDR1 reads SGHVS; CDR2 reads FNYEAQ. Trimming pared 5 bases from V and 2 bases from J, leaving 12 bases between. The CDR3 protein is CASSVSQINTEAFF. DNA for the CDR3: TGTGCCAGCAGCGTAAGCCAGATAAACACTGAAGCTTTCTTT.